The T cell receptor (beta chain) described here comes from a study of identical twins. This CDR3 spans 16 amino acids. Germline V gives CDR1 SGDLS, CDR2 YYNGEE. V lost 4 bases to trimming and J lost 6 bases, with 21 bases between them. Regarding the study as a whole: It was out-of-frame TCR alpha sharing in monozygotic twins that models underestimated. Less excess twin sharing appeared in beta out-of-frame sequences. Fewer insertions were carried by abundant cord blood beta clonotypes, but none was seen in memory repertoires.

TCRdb reprocessed the 5' RACE reads with MiXCR, giving one entry per CDR3 protein. Among fewer than 250,000 distinct CDR3 sequences listed, 6% to 8.5% were seen once. This clonotype came up many times. Antigen unknown. The same data also went into a second study, on yellow fever vaccine responses in identical twins.

The chain combines TRBV9 with TRBJ2-3, with D tentatively TRBD2 (6 bases). Specimen: CD8+ T cells sorted from blood. This TCR was sampled from a woman aged 18-29 years in good health. Here the CDR3 reads CASSTPIAEEGDTQYF. The CDR3 coding sequence is TGTGCCAGCAGCACCCCAATAGCGGAGGAAGGGGATACGCAGTATTTT. Filled out from reference TRBV9 and TRBJ2-3, the complete variable domain reads DSGVTQTPKHLITATGQRVTLRCSPRSGDLSVYWYQQSLDQGLQFLIQYYNGEERAKGNILERFSAQQFPDLHSELNLSSLELGDSALYFCASSTPIAEEGDTQYFGPGTRLTVL.